This is a list of T cell receptor beta chains from one sample in a study of T cell responses to AZD1222 COVID-19 vaccine. Assay used: immunoSEQ multiplex PCR; TCRdb lists only in-frame clones, some missing. This sample carries approximately 120,000 clones, less than 95% of them seen once, and the ten largest clones take 4% to 5.5%. The material sequenced was peripheral blood, taken on day 0 of MenACWY control vaccination. These receptor sequences come from an adult in good health. CDR3s include the opening cysteine and the closing phenylalanine or tryptophan. The D gene is left open where the match is weak. Not all rows give a size; the values are once, few, many and, for expanded clones, a class.

cdr3_length,v_call,clone_size,j_call,d_call,cdr3_aa,cdr3_nt
12,TRBV27,once,TRBJ1-1,NA,CASGWGNTEAFF,TGTGCCAGCGGGTGGGGGAACACTGAAGCTTTCTTT
15,TRBV2,NA,TRBJ1-5,TRBD1,CASSEARAGDRPQHF,TGTGCCAGCAGTGAAGCGCGCGCGGGGGACAGACCCCAGCATTTT
17,TRBV10-3,NA,TRBJ1-4,NA,CAISDQTGPGANEKLFF,TGTGCCATCAGTGATCAGACAGGTCCTGGGGCTAATGAAAAACTGTTTTTT
13,TRBV6-5,NA,TRBJ1-1,NA,CASSYEGYTEAFF,TGTGCCAGCAGTTACGAAGGGTACACTGAAGCTTTCTTT
16,TRBV13,NA,TRBJ2-3,TRBD2,CASSLRLRGSTDTQYF,TGTGCCAGCAGCTTAAGGCTGCGGGGGAGCACAGATACGCAGTATTTT
15,TRBV10-3,NA,TRBJ2-1,TRBD2,CAISESMGGSNEQFF,TGTGCCATCAGTGAGTCGATGGGCGGGAGCAATGAGCAGTTCTTC
12,TRBV5-1,once,TRBJ2-1,NA,CASSLDNDEQFF,TGCGCCAGCAGCTTGGATAACGATGAGCAGTTCTTC
18,TRBV7-3,NA,TRBJ2-2,TRBD2,CASSLQPLAGDHTGELFF,TGTGCCAGCAGCCTCCAACCCCTAGCGGGAGATCACACCGGGGAGCTGTTTTTT
17,TRBV7-2,NA,TRBJ1-6,NA,CASSLGGVSSYNSPLHF,TGTGCCAGCAGCTTAGGGGGGGTGAGCTCCTATAATTCACCCCTCCACTTT
15,TRBV5-6,once,TRBJ2-2,NA,CASSLAFESPGELFF,TGTGCCAGCAGCTTGGCCTTTGAGTCCCCCGGGGAGCTGTTTTTT
11,TRBV30,once,TRBJ2-1,NA,CAWSGQREQFF,TGTGCCTGGAGTGGGCAAAGGGAGCAGTTCTTC
17,TRBV5-1,NA,TRBJ1-3,NA,CASSLEPQGSSGNTIYF,TGCGCCAGCAGCTTGGAACCCCAGGGCAGCTCTGGAAACACCATATATTTT
14,TRBV15,NA,TRBJ2-2,NA,CATSRNRGRGELFF,TGTGCCACCAGCAGAAACCGAGGGCGGGGGGAGCTGTTTTTT
14,TRBV11-2,NA,TRBJ1-2,NA,CASSSSVLLYGYTF,TGTGCCAGCAGCTCCAGCGTGCTGCTCTATGGCTACACCTTC
13,TRBV6-5,once,TRBJ1-1,TRBD1,CASRLTGTLGAFF,TGTGCCAGCAGGCTGACAGGGACGCTTGGGGCTTTCTTT
16,TRBV5-4,NA,TRBJ2-2,TRBD2,CASSRTGLAGAGELFF,TGTGCCAGCAGCAGGACGGGACTAGCGGGAGCCGGGGAGCTGTTTTTT
16,TRBV24-1,NA,TRBJ2-7,TRBD1,CATSDNQGQGVYEQYF,TGTGCCACCAGTGATAACCAGGGACAGGGGGTATACGAGCAGTACTTC
12,TRBV3-1/TRBV3-2,NA,TRBJ2-1,NA,CASSQPGEVQFF,TGTGCCAGCAGCCAACCGGGAGAAGTGCAGTTCTTC
14,TRBV28,once,TRBJ2-7,NA,CASSLRTESYEQYF,TGTGCCAGCAGTTTAAGGACAGAATCCTACGAGCAGTACTTC
14,TRBV3-1/TRBV3-2,NA,TRBJ2-3,TRBD2,CASSQRGKRDTQYF,TGTGCCAGCAGTCAGCGGGGTAAACGGGATACGCAGTATTTT
17,TRBV19,NA,TRBJ1-2,NA,CAISSSGPGRGNYGYTF,TGTGCCATCTCCTCTTCGGGGCCGGGACGGGGAAACTATGGCTACACCTTC
13,TRBV9,NA,TRBJ1-2,NA,CASSVGLGDGYTF,TGTGCCAGCAGCGTAGGGCTGGGGGATGGCTACACCTTC
20,TRBV7-8,NA,TRBJ2-7,TRBD2,CASSLGLGLAGGPRVREQYF,TGTGCCAGCAGCTTAGGCTTAGGACTAGCGGGAGGGCCCAGGGTTCGGGAGCAGTACTTC
17,TRBV6-1,NA,TRBJ2-3,TRBD2,CASSEGFGKAGADTQYF,TGTGCCAGCAGTGAAGGATTCGGAAAAGCGGGAGCAGATACGCAGTATTTT
16,TRBV3-1/TRBV3-2,NA,TRBJ2-2,NA,CASSQAARSNTGELFF,TGTGCCAGCAGCCAAGCTGCTCGCTCGAACACCGGGGAGCTGTTTTTT
14,TRBV2,NA,TRBJ1-6,NA,CASGGTTYNSPLHF,TGTGCCAGCGGCGGGACAACCTATAATTCACCCCTCCACTTT
15,TRBV9,NA,TRBJ2-2,TRBD1,CASSVQGANTGELFF,TGTGCCAGCAGCGTTCAGGGGGCCAACACCGGGGAGCTGTTTTTT
17,TRBV28,NA,TRBJ2-3,NA,CASSLEVADPWTDTQYF,TGTGCCAGCAGTTTAGAGGTGGCAGACCCCTGGACAGATACGCAGTATTTT
14,TRBV19,NA,TRBJ2-3,NA,CASQYSSSTDTQYF,TGTGCCAGCCAGTATAGTTCTAGCACAGATACGCAGTATTTT
12,TRBV14,NA,TRBJ1-5,NA,CASSQGQQPQHF,TGTGCCAGCAGCCAAGGGCAACAGCCCCAGCATTTT
13,TRBV7-2,NA,TRBJ2-3,NA,CASSRGEQDTQYF,TGTGCCAGCAGCCGTGGCGAGCAAGATACGCAGTATTTT
13,TRBV5-1,NA,TRBJ1-1,NA,CASSGGKNTEAFF,TGCGCCAGCAGCGGAGGGAAGAACACTGAAGCTTTCTTT
15,TRBV10-3,once,TRBJ2-5,NA,CAISERTQGGETQYF,TGTGCCATCAGTGAGCGGACTCAGGGGGGGGAGACCCAGTACTTC
18,TRBV2,once,TRBJ2-3,TRBD2,CASKGLAGRTPSTDTQYF,TGTGCCAGCAAGGGACTAGCGGGACGTACCCCTAGCACAGATACGCAGTATTTT
14,TRBV6-2/TRBV6-3,NA,TRBJ2-3,NA,CASSYSPRTDTQYF,TGTGCCAGCAGTTACTCCCCCCGCACAGATACGCAGTATTTT
15,TRBV7-9,NA,TRBJ2-5,TRBD2,CASSLVRRETETQYF,TGTGCCAGCAGCTTAGTGAGGCGGGAGACGGAGACCCAGTACTTC
15,TRBV6-2/TRBV6-3,NA,TRBJ2-5,TRBD1,CASSYQGTGRETQYF,TGTGCCAGCAGTTACCAAGGGACAGGCCGAGAGACCCAGTACTTC
14,TRBV6-5,NA,TRBJ1-4,NA,CASSYEIGVEKLFF,TGTGCCAGCAGTTACGAGATAGGGGTTGAAAAACTGTTTTTT
15,TRBV19,NA,TRBJ1-4,NA,CASSISRVLGEKLFF,TGTGCCAGTAGTATAAGCCGGGTTCTGGGTGAAAAACTGTTTTTT
17,TRBV7-2,once,TRBJ2-3,TRBD1,CASSANPRGLGTDTQYF,TGTGCCAGCAGCGCGAACCCAAGGGGGCTCGGCACAGATACGCAGTATTTT
15,TRBV7-3,once,TRBJ1-2,TRBD1,CASSYGTGGLYGYTF,TGTGCCAGCAGCTACGGGACAGGGGGCTTGTATGGCTACACCTTC
12,TRBV2,NA,TRBJ1-5,NA,CASSRYRQPQHF,TGTGCCAGCAGCCGATACAGGCAGCCCCAGCATTTT
17,TRBV5-1,NA,TRBJ2-5,NA,CASSLAYQQGSTETQYF,TGCGCCAGCAGCTTGGCCTACCAGCAGGGGTCTACAGAGACCCAGTACTTC
14,TRBV19,NA,TRBJ2-7,NA,CASSYRGAVYEQYF,TGTGCCAGTAGCTACCGGGGCGCAGTATACGAGCAGTACTTC
15,TRBV7-9,NA,TRBJ1-1,TRBD1,CASSLVTGVNTEAFF,TGTGCCAGCAGCTTAGTGACAGGGGTAAACACTGAAGCTTTCTTT
14,TRBV28,NA,TRBJ2-7,TRBD1,CASRGTDKFYEQYF,TGTGCCAGCAGGGGGACAGATAAGTTTTACGAGCAGTACTTC
15,TRBV15,NA,TRBJ2-7,NA,CATSRAPGRTYEQYF,TGTGCCACCAGCAGAGCCCCGGGACGGACCTACGAGCAGTACTTC
17,TRBV27,NA,TRBJ1-2,TRBD1,CASSPRVHLDRGYGYTF,TGTGCCAGCAGCCCGCGCGTCCACCTCGACAGGGGTTATGGCTACACCTTC
18,TRBV10-2,NA,TRBJ1-4,TRBD1,CASSEFRGTGMINEKLFF,TGCGCCAGCAGTGAGTTCAGGGGGACAGGCATGATTAATGAAAAACTGTTTTTT
16,TRBV4-2,NA,TRBJ2-5,TRBD2,CASSQEGGGARETQYF,TGTGCCAGCAGCCAAGAGGGCGGGGGGGCTAGAGAGACCCAGTACTTC
14,TRBV7-6,NA,TRBJ2-7,NA,CASSLMAGNYEQYF,TGTGCCAGCAGCTTAATGGCGGGCAACTACGAGCAGTACTTC
14,TRBV20-1,NA,TRBJ2-6,NA,CSASGSSGANVLTF,TGCAGTGCTAGTGGCAGCTCTGGGGCCAACGTCCTGACTTTC
15,TRBV2,NA,TRBJ1-5,TRBD1,CASSGQGAFNQPQHF,TGTGCCAGCAGTGGACAGGGGGCCTTCAATCAGCCCCAGCATTTT